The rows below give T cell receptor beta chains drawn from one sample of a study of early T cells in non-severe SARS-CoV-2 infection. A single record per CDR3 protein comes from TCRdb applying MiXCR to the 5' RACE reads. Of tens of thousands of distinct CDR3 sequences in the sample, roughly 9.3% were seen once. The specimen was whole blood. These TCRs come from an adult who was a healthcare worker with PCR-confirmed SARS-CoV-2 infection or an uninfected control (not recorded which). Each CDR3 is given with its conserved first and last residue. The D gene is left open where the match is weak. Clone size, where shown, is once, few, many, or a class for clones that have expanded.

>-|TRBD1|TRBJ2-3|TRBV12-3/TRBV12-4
TGTGCCAGCAGCATAGACAGGGCTAGCACAGATACGCAGTATTTT
CASSIDRASTDTQYF
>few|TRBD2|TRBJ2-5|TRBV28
TGTGCCAGCAGTTTTTGGACTAGCGGGAGGAGGGAAGAGACCCAGTACTTC
CASSFWTSGRREETQYF
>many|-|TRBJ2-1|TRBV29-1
TGCAGCGTTGAGGGTCTGAGCAATGAGCAGTTCTTC
CSVEGLSNEQFF
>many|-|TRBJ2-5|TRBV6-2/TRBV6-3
TGTGCCAGCAGTTCATTCCCTTTTGCCCAGTACTTC
CASSSFPFAQYF
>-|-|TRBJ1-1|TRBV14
TGTGCCAGCAGCTGGAGCAGGATGAACACTGAAGCTTTCTTT
CASSWSRMNTEAFF
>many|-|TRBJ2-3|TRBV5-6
TGTGCCAGCAGCTTGGAACCTGTCACAGATACGCAGTATTTT
CASSLEPVTDTQYF
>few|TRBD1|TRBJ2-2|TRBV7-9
TGTGCCAGCAGCGACGGACAGGGCTCCGGGGAGCTGTTTTTT
CASSDGQGSGELFF
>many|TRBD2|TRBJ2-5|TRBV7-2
TGTGCCAGCAGCAAACTAGCGGTCCAAGAGACCCAGTACTTC
CASSKLAVQETQYF
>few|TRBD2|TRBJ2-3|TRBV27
TGTGCCAGCAGTTTGGCTAGCGGGAGGAGCACAGATACGCAGTATTTT
CASSLASGRSTDTQYF
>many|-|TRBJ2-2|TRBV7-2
TGTGCCAGCAGCTTAGCCGCCGGAGGGCCGGACGGGGAGCTGTTTTTT
CASSLAAGGPDGELFF
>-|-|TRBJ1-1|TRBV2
TGTGCCAGCAGTAGGGACAACACTGAAGCTTTCTTT
CASSRDNTEAFF